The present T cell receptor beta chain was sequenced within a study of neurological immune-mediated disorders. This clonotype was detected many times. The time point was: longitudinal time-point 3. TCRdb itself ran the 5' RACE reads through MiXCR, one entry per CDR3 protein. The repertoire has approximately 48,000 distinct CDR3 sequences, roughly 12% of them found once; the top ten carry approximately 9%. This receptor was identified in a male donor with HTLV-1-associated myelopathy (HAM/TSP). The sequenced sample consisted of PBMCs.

The DNA for the CDR3 is TGTGCCATCAGTGAGTCGGCTTCAGGAAACACTGAAGCTTTCTTT. The encoded protein is CAISESASGNTEAFF. The chain has TRBV10-3 and TRBJ1-1; D remains ambiguous. This CDR3 spans 15 amino acids. Germline CDR1 reads ENHRY; CDR2 reads SYGVKD. V was shortened by 0 bases and J by 2 bases, with 10 bases between the two germline ends.